This T cell receptor (beta chain) was found in a study of T cell clonotyping in hematopoietic cell transplantation. Of note for this clone: Its target is unknown.

General observations from the study: Broader posttransplant TCR repertoire diversity was predicted by graft donor and pretransplant recipient Inverse Simpson Index values.

Regarding time point: recipient sample about 28 days before transplant, after cytoreduction. Recipients were bled about 28 days pretransplant and at posttransplant days 30, 100, 180. The method was immunoSEQ multiplex PCR; TCRdb's version includes in-frame clones alone and lacks a portion of them. The sample includes around 7,300 clones, 88% seen only once; the top ten take about 3.6%. The CDR3 has 15 amino acids. CDR1 SQVTM and CDR2 ANQGSEA come from the germline V gene. Trimming took 1 base from V and 6 from J, leaving 19 bases between them. The starting material was peripheral blood mononuclear cells, obtained before stem cell transplant. The receptor was derived from a man aged 30-40 years with acute myeloid leukemia. Some clones in this sample may be carry-over from other donors' samples. The chain employs TRBV29-1 and TRBJ2-7; D perhaps matches TRBD1 (6 bases). CDR3 protein: CSVEVLIGGIGEQYF. The CDR3 DNA is TGCAGCGTTGAAGTCTTAATAGGGGGAATCGGCGAGCAGTACTTC.